This T cell receptor beta chain was found in a study of T-cell memory formation after mild COVID-19. General study findings and limits: Within pre-infection memory, some responding clones were found, suggesting cross-reactive memory joined.

The CDR3 loop spans 12 amino acids. Trimming took off 7 bases at V and 6 bases at J, with 12 bases between the two ends. Regarding this clonotype: Its specificity is not known.

TCRdb re-called the 5' RACE reads through MiXCR, storing one row per CDR3 protein. The table lists 450,000 to 650,000 distinct CDR3 sequences, more than 15% of them singletons. Sample: PBMCs or a T cell subset sorted from them (not recorded which). This rearrangement joins TRBV12-3 or TRBV12-4 to TRBJ1-2, with D unclear. The origin of this receptor is an adult woman who had mild COVID-19 (a few samples of this study predate the infection). Cell type and time point are not known. This CDR3 is CASTGWDDGYTF. The CDR3 DNA sequence: TGTGCCAGCACTGGTTGGGATGATGGCTACACCTTC.